Following are 23 T cell receptor beta chains from one sample sequenced in a study of CD8+ T cells in alopecia areata. As the sequencing template, cDNA was produced by extracting RNA and reverse transcribing it. Using immunoSEQ multiplex PCR, the repertoire was profiled, and TCRdb retains in-frame clones only, with some absent. This table has over 100,000 clones, around 50% appearing once. The sample's treatment: oral pan-JAK inhibitor, 5-10 mg twice daily. The sequenced sample was CD8+ T cells sorted from blood, obtained at week 24, from a patient treated with tofacitinib. Receptors originate from a human donor with alopecia areata.

The J gene is TRBJ2-1, the V gene TRBV29-1, with TRBD1 matching 9 bases. Germline values: CDR1 SQVTM, CDR2 ANQGSEA. Unmatched junction bases numbered 4, after V lost 4 bases and J lost 3 bases. The CDR3 is 14 residues long. The CDR3 sequence: CSVALTGGYNEQFF. The CDR3, as DNA: TGCAGCGTTGCCCTGACAGGGGGCTACAATGAGCAGTTCTTC.

The chain employs TRBV4-1 and TRBJ1-6; D not certain. Germline lookup yields CDR1 MGHRA and CDR2 YSYEKL. V was pared by 6 bases and J by 7 bases, with 19 bases between. The CDR3 runs 16 residues. As DNA, the CDR3 is TGCGCCAGCAGAGCCAAGTGGTTCCATTGGAATTCACCCCTCCACTTT. Translated, it gives CASRAKWFHWNSPLHF.

The chain joins TRBV30 to TRBJ2-3; 7 bases align to TRBD1. V shed 7 bases and J 10 bases; nucleotides not matched to a gene: 5. The length of the CDR3 is 10 residues. Germline assignment: CDR1 GTSNPN and CDR2 SVGIG (reference sequence). The CDR3 nucleotides are TGTGCCTCGTTTCAGGGGGCGCAGTATTTT. It specifies CASFQGAQYF.

V usage is TRBV10-3 and J usage is TRBJ2-2, with D perhaps TRBD1 or TRBD2 (5 bases each). V lost 11 bases and J lost 2, with 12 bases in between. CDR1 is ENHRY, CDR2 SYGVKD, per germline. This CDR3 spans 13 amino acids. The CDR3 nucleotides are TGTGCCCTCGGGGCACCTAACACCGGGGAGCTGTTTTTT. It is translated as CALGAPNTGELFF.

CDR3 nucleotide sequence: TGTGCCTGGAGTGGGGACACCACATGGGTCGAGCAGTACTTC. This sequence encodes CAWSGDTTWVEQYF. The chain combines TRBV30 with TRBJ2-7; possibly TRBD1 for D (6 bases). CDR3 length: 14 residues. The ends were cut back, 1 base at V and 6 bases at J, with 16 bases in the middle. Germline V gene lookup returns CDR1 GTSNPN and CDR2 SVGIG (reference sequence).

In its sample, this clone was seen a few times. The DNA of the CDR3 is TGTGCCAGTAGTGTGACAGGGCGCACTGAAGCTTTCTTT. This translates into CASSVTGRTEAFF. V usage is TRBV19 and J usage is TRBJ1-1; 7 nucleotides agree with TRBD1. This CDR3 region has 13 residues. The junction had 4 bases not matched to a gene; V was cut back by 5 bases and J by 4 bases. Germline V CDR1 and CDR2: LNHDA, SQIVND (reference sequence).

V and J are TRBV27 and TRBJ2-7; 10 bases match TRBD1. After removal of 3 bases from V and 5 bases from J, the junction contained 4 bases not matched to a gene. The CDR3 runs 14 residues. Germline lookup yields CDR1 MNHEY and CDR2 SMNVEV (reference sequence). CDR3 bases: TGTGCCAGCAGTTTGACGACAGGGGGCAACGAGCAGTACTTC. Encoded protein: CASSLTTGGNEQYF.

This clone was seen more than once but under ten times. The chain uses TRBV5-1 and TRBJ2-3; the D is unclear. Germline CDR1 reads SGHRS; CDR2 reads YFSETQ. This CDR3 is built from 15 residues. V dropped 1 base and J dropped 4 bases, with 13 bases sitting between them. CDR3 in DNA: TGCGCCAGCAGCTTGATGGGGTTCGACGCAGATACGCAGTATTTT. Protein: CASSLMGFDADTQYF.

This clone came up a few times. CDR3 loop: CASSSGTGGGEETQYF. The CDR3 nucleotides read TGTGCCAGCAGCTCCGGGACAGGGGGCGGGGAAGAGACCCAGTACTTC. The chain links TRBV27 to TRBJ2-5, with 12 bases fitting TRBD1. Unmatched junction bases numbered 8, after V lost 6 bases and J lost 3 bases. The CDR3 consists of 16 residues. The germline V gene encodes CDR1 MNHEY and CDR2 SMNVEV (reference sequence).

This chain connects TRBV11-2 to TRBJ1-2; D uncertain. The V end lost 1 base, the J end lost 4 bases, and 7 bases lay between the germline ends. Germline CDR1 and CDR2: SGHAT and FQNNGV. The CDR3 runs to 13 residues. CDR3 sequence (DNA): TGTGCCAGCAGCTTAGGCGGGAGCTATGGCTACACCTTC. It yields the protein CASSLGGSYGYTF.

The rearrangement uses TRBV30 and TRBJ1-1, with 11 bases that match TRBD1. This CDR3 has 13 residues. The trim removed 8 bases at V and 5 bases at J, leaving 7 bases unmatched. Germline CDR1 GTSNPN, CDR2 SVGIG (reference sequence). CDR3 nucleotide sequence: TGTGCCCGAACCGGGACAGGGGGGACTGAAGCTTTCTTT. Amino acid sequence: CARTGTGGTEAFF.

The sample holds one count of this clone. This chain uses TRBV5-4 with TRBJ2-4; 8 bases align to TRBD1. Germline V gene sequence: CDR1 SGHNT, CDR2 YYREEE (reference sequence). This CDR3 has 16 residues. V lost 0 bases to trimming and J lost 2 bases; unmatched junction nucleotides: 4. CDR3 residues: CASSLGSGGTKNIQYF. In DNA, the CDR3 is TGTGCCAGCAGCTTGGGCTCAGGGGGCACCAAAAACATTCAGTACTTC. Full variable domain (rest looked up from reference TRBV5-4 and TRBJ2-4): ETGVTQSPTHLIKTRGQQVTLRCSSQSGHNTVSWYQQALGQGPQFIFQYYREEENGRGNFPPRFSGLQFPNYSSELNVNALELDDSALYLCASSLGSGGTKNIQYFGAGTRLSVL.

The chain joins TRBV11-2 to TRBJ2-2; no clear D gene. Germline V gene data show CDR1 as SGHAT and CDR2 as FQNNGV. The CDR3 covers 13 residues. V dropped 3 bases and J dropped 7 bases, with 9 bases sitting between them. The CDR3 coding sequence is TGTGCCAGCAGCTTTCGGACGGACGGGGAGCTGTTTTTT. Its protein is CASSFRTDGELFF.

The rearrangement uses TRBV7-2 and TRBJ2-5; D perhaps matches TRBD1 (5 bases). Per the germline V gene, CDR1 is SGHTA and CDR2 is FQGNSA. The CDR3 is 18 amino acids. The ends were cut back, 1 base at V and 0 bases at J, with 18 bases in the middle. Written as DNA, the CDR3 is TGTGCCAGCAGCTTAGTACGGTGGGGCGAAGGGAACCAAGAGACCCAGTACTTC. Protein sequence: CASSLVRWGEGNQETQYF.

CDR3 sequence reads: CASSLAAGYQETQYF. CDR3 sequence (DNA): TGCGCCAGCAGCTTGGCCGCGGGGTACCAAGAGACCCAGTACTTC. This chain joins TRBV5-1 and TRBJ2-5; possible D gene TRBD2, 6 bases. Trimming stripped 0 bases from V and 0 bases from J, with 9 bases between. The germline gives CDR1 SGHRS, CDR2 YFSETQ. The CDR3 sequence is 15 residues long.

A single count supports this clone. V is TRBV29-1 and J is TRBJ1-2; D remains unclear. The CDR3 extends over 13 amino acids. Looked up from germline, CDR1 is SQVTM and CDR2 is ANQGSEA. V was cut by 7 bases and J by 0 bases, with 12 bases left in between. The CDR3 protein is CSATTQPNYGYTF. In nucleotides, the CDR3 is TGCAGCGCTACCACTCAACCTAACTATGGCTACACCTTC. The full variable domain, rest sourced from reference TRBV29-1 and TRBJ1-2, is SAVISQKPSRDICQRGTSLTIQCQVDSQVTMMFWYRQQPGQSLTLIATANQGSEATYESGFVIDKFPISRPNLTFSTLTVSNMSPEDSSIYLCSATTQPNYGYTFGSGTRLTVV.

This clone came up a few times. The V call is TRBV15, the J call TRBJ2-1; 7 bases line up with TRBD1. The CDR3 contains 12 residues. Germline values: CDR1 LNHNV, CDR2 YYDKDF (reference sequence). V dropped 6 bases and J dropped 10; count of bases not matched to a gene: 6. CDR3 region: CATSWTGREQFF. Here the CDR3 DNA reads TGTGCCACCAGTTGGACAGGAAGGGAGCAGTTCTTC.

This sequence joins TRBV4-3 and TRBJ2-5; D is ambiguous. The ends were cut back, 1 base at V and 1 base at J, with 4 bases in the middle. The CDR3 covers 13 residues. CDR1 is LGHNA, CDR2 YSLEER, per germline. The CDR3 protein is CASSQGTQETQYF. The CDR3 nucleotides are TGCGCCAGCAGCCAAGGGACCCAAGAGACCCAGTACTTC.

This chain links TRBV23-1 with TRBJ1-1; D perhaps matches TRBD1 (6 bases). TRBV23-1 is an ORF for which the function is uncertain. The CDR3 contains 16 residues. V lost 0 bases, J lost 0 bases, and 11 bases lay in between. CDR3 coding DNA: TGCGCCAGCAGTCAATCACAGGGACTCCTGAACACTGAAGCTTTCTTT. It codes for CASSQSQGLLNTEAFF.

V usage is TRBV5-1 and J usage is TRBJ2-7; TRBD1 might be the D (6 bases). The CDR3 has 15 amino acids. Germline-derived CDR1 and CDR2 are SGHRS and YFSETQ. V was trimmed by 5 bases and J by 3 bases, leaving 18 bases between them. CDR3 in amino acids: CASRLDSRSYYEQYF. As DNA, the CDR3 is TGCGCCAGCAGACTGGACAGCCGGAGCTACTACGAGCAGTACTTC.

This chain uses TRBV5-6 with TRBJ2-1, with 11 positions matching TRBD1. Germline V lookup: CDR1 SGHDT, CDR2 YYEEEE. CDR3 length: 15 amino acids. The junction had 2 bases not matched to a gene; V was cut back by 0 bases and J by 6 bases. DNA for the CDR3: TGTGCCAGCAGCTTGGAGGGGACAGGGGGCAATGAGCAGTTCTTC. This sequence encodes CASSLEGTGGNEQFF.

The V gene is TRBV6-5, the J gene TRBJ1-1; tentative D call: TRBD1 (5 bases). CDR3 size: 14 residues. V was clipped by 1 base and J by 6 bases, with 12 bases between them. Per the germline V gene, CDR1 is MNHEY and CDR2 is SVGAGI. In DNA form, the CDR3 reads TGTGCCAGCAGTTACTATGGGGCTTTGGCTGAAGCTTTCTTT. Translation: CASSYYGALAEAFF.

The rearrangement uses TRBV29-1 and TRBJ1-1; D remains unclear. The ends were cut back, 5 bases at V and 8 bases at J, with 12 bases in the middle. The CDR3 spans 11 residues. Germline lookup yields CDR1 SQVTM and CDR2 ANQGSEA. The CDR3 nucleotides read TGCAGCGTTCGATTCCAGACGGAAGCTTTCTTT. It is translated as CSVRFQTEAFF.